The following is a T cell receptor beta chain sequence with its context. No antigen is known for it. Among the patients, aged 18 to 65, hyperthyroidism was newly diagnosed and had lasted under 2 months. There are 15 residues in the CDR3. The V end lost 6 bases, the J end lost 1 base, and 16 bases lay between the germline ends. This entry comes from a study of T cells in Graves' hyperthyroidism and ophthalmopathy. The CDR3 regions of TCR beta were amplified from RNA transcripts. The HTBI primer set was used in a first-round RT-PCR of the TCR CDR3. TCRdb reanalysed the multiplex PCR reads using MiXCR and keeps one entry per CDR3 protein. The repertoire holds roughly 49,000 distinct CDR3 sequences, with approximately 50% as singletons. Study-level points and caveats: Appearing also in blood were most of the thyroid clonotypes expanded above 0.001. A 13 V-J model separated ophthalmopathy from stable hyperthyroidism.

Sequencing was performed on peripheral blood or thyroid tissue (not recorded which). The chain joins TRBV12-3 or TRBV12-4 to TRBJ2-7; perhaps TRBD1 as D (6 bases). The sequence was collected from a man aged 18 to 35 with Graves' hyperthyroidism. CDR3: CASSATGLGSYEQYF. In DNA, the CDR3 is TGTGCCAGCAGCGCCACAGGGCTGGGGTCCTACGAGCAGTACTTC.